This TCR beta chain was obtained from a study of human T cells and chemical hapten exposure. Trimming left V 5 bases short and J 0 bases short, with 11 bases between. The CDR3 is 15 residues long. Each CDR3 protein is one row after TCRdb ran MiXCR on the RACE reads. The sample lists 65,000 to 95,000 distinct CDR3 sequences; about 6.6% were seen once. The sample holds many counts of this clonotype. Described time point: patch test 2, 6 weeks after DPC sensitization. Sample treatment: therapeutic diphenylcyclopropenone sensitization with weekly scalp DPC. Sequencing was performed on whole blood, taken in connection with sensitization to the hapten diphenylcyclopropenone (DPC). This chain joins TRBV6-7 and TRBJ1-3; D remains unclear. TRBV6-7 carries the ORF label, with uncertain function. The sequence derives from a woman in her thirties with alopecia areata. Some clones in this sample may be carry-over from other donors' samples. DNA of the CDR3: TGTGCCAGCAGTCCTCCCCCGAGCTCTGGAAACACCATATATTTT. It codes for CASSPPPSSGNTIYF.